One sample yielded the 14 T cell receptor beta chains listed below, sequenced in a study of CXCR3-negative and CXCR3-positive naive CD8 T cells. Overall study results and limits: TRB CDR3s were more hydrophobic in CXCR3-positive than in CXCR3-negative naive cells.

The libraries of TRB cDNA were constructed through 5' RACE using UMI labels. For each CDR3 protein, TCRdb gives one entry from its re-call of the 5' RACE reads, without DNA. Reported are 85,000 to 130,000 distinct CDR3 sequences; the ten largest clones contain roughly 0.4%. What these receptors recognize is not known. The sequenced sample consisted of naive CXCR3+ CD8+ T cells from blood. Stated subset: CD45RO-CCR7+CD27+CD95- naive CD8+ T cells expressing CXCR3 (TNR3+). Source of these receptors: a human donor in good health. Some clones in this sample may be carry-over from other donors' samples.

CDR3 residues: CASSILAGAGELFF. The gene calls are TRBV19 and TRBJ2-2; without DNA, the TCRdb call of TRBD2 cannot be checked. Germline assignment: CDR1 LNHDA and CDR2 SQIVND (reference sequence). The CDR3 is 14 residues long.

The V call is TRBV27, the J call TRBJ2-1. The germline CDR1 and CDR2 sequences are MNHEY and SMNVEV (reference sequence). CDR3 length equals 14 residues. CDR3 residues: CASAHYRSYNEQFF.

The CDR3 protein is CSVDTGENYGYTF. This rearrangement joins TRBV29-1 to TRBJ1-2; the TCRdb D gene call, TRBD1, has no DNA to confirm it. There are 13 residues in the CDR3. CDR1 and CDR2 (germline): SQVTM, ANQGSEA. Drawing the rest from reference TRBV29-1 and TRBJ1-2, the complete variable domain is SAVISQKPSRDICQRGTSLTIQCQVDSQVTMMFWYRQQPGQSLTLIATANQGSEATYESGFVIDKFPISRPNLTFSTLTVSNMSPEDSSIYLCSVDTGENYGYTFGSGTRLTVV.

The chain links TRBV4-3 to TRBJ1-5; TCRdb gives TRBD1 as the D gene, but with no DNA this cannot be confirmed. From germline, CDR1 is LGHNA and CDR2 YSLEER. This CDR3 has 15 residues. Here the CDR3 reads CASSQDGDRDQPQHF.

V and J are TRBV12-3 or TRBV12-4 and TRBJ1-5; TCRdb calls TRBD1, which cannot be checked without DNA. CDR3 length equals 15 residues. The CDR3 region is CASSLAGAHLQPQHF.

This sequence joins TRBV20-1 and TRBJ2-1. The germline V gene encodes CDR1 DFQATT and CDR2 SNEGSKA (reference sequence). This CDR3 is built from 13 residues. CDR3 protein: CSASSSTYNEQFF.

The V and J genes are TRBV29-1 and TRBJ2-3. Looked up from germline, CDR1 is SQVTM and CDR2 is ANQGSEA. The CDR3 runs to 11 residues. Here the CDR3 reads CSAGYTDTQYF.

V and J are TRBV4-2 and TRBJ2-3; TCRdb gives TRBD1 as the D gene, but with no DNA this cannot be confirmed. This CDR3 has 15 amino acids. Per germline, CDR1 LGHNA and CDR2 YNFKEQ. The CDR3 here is CASSQEDPAPNTQYF.

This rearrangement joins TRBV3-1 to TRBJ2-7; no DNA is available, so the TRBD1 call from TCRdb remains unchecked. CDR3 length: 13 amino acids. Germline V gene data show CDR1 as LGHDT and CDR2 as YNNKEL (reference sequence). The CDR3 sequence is CASSQGRAYEQYF.

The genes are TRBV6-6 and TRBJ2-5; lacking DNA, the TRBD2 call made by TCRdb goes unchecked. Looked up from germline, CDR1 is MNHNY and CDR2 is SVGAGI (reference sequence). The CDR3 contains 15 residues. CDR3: CASSSGLADQETQYF.

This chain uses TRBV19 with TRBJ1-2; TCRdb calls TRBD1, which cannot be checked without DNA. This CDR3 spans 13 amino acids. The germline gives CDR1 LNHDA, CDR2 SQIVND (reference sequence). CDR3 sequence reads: CASSRRGGYGYTF.

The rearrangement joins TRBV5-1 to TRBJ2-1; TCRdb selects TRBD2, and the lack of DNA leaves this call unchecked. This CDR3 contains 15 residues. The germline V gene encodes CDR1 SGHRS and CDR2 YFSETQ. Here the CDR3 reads CASSPGTSTYNEQFF.

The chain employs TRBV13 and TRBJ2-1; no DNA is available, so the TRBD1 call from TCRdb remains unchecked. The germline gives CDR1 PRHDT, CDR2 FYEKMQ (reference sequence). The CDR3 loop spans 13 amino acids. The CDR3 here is CASSPRDYNEQFF. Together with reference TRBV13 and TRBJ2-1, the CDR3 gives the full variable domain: AAGVIQSPRHLIKEKRETATLKCYPIPRHDTVYWYQQGPGQDPQFLISFYEKMQSDKGSIPDRFSAQQFSDYHSELNMSSLELGDSALYFCASSPRDYNEQFFGPGTRLTVL.

The CDR3 here is CSVEDYDRDIGYTF. The chain combines TRBV29-1 with TRBJ1-2; TCRdb picks TRBD1, but there is no DNA to check that call. The CDR3 is 14 residues long. CDR1 is SQVTM, CDR2 ANQGSEA, per germline.